The rows below give T cell receptor beta chains drawn from one sample of a study of CD8 T cells in ankylosing spondylitis. MiXCR was run by TCRdb on the 5' RACE reads, yielding one entry per CDR3 protein. The table shows 250,000 to 350,000 distinct CDR3 sequences, with about 20% occurring only once. The sample was blood, either unsorted or a sorted T cell fraction (not recorded which). These receptors were obtained from a female donor with ankylosing spondylitis or in good health (not recorded which). Each CDR3 is given with its conserved first and last residue. A D gene is named only where the DNA matches it firmly. For some rows the clone size is stated as once, few or many, or as a class when expanded; others skip it.

few	TRBD1	TRBV7-6	TRBJ2-7	CASSPGTGDTYEQYF	TGTGCCAGCAGCCCAGGGACAGGGGACACCTACGAGCAGTACTTC
few	TRBD2	TRBV20-1	TRBJ2-1	CSAGRLAGVTVDEQFF	TGCAGTGCCGGGAGACTAGCGGGAGTCACCGTGGATGAGCAGTTCTTC
few	TRBD2	TRBV6-1	TRBJ2-1	CASNRLAENNEQFF	TGTGCCAGCAACAGACTAGCGGAAAACAATGAGCAGTTCTTC
-	-	TRBV29-1	TRBJ2-5	CSVGLNQETQYF	TGCAGCGTTGGCTTGAACCAAGAGACCCAGTACTTC
few	TRBD1	TRBV12-3/TRBV12-4	TRBJ1-2	CASSNLLRGLGYGYTF	TGTGCCAGCAGTAACCTCCTCAGGGGGCTAGGTTATGGCTACACCTTC
-	TRBD2	TRBV6-2/TRBV6-3	TRBJ2-1	CASGNLAGGGNEQFF	TGTGCCAGCGGTAACTTAGCGGGAGGCGGCAATGAGCAGTTCTTC
-	TRBD2	TRBV29-1	TRBJ2-6	CSVSSGRTSGANVLTF	TGCAGCGTTAGTAGCGGGAGGACCTCTGGGGCCAACGTCCTGACTTTC
-	-	TRBV28	TRBJ2-3	CASSMDPDTQYF	TGTGCCAGCAGTATGGACCCGGATACGCAGTATTTT
few	-	TRBV3-1	TRBJ1-5	CASSQQINQPQHF	TGTGCCAGCAGCCAGCAGATAAATCAGCCCCAGCATTTT
-	-	TRBV7-9	TRBJ1-3	CASRLKGGGSTGNTIYF	TGTGCCAGCAGGCTCAAGGGCGGGGGATCTACTGGAAACACCATATATTTT
few	-	TRBV12-3/TRBV12-4	TRBJ2-7	CASSKGAEYEQYF	TGTGCCAGCAGTAAGGGAGCCGAGTACGAGCAGTACTTC
few	-	TRBV6-6	TRBJ2-7	CASSPREVSEQYF	TGTGCCAGCAGCCCGAGGGAGGTGAGCGAGCAGTACTTC
few	-	TRBV5-6	TRBJ1-2	CASSPTGTDARYTF	TGTGCCAGCAGCCCTACTGGGACGGACGCGAGGTACACCTTC
many	-	TRBV29-1	TRBJ2-3	CSVEGPRSDTQYF	TGCAGCGTTGAAGGTCCTAGATCAGATACGCAGTATTTT
few	TRBD1	TRBV7-2	TRBJ2-7	CASSRLQGAYEQYF	TGTGCCAGCAGCCGCCTACAGGGGGCCTACGAGCAGTACTTC
-	-	TRBV9	TRBJ2-1	CASSLTGTSRYNEQFF	TGTGCCAGCAGCCTCACCGGGACTTCACGCTACAATGAGCAGTTCTTC
many	-	TRBV7-2	TRBJ2-1	CASSFEPAFRPGQFF	TGTGCCAGCAGCTTCGAACCCGCCTTTAGACCGGGGCAGTTCTTC
-	-	TRBV5-1	TRBJ2-1	CASSRGTPEHNEQFF	TGCGCCAGCAGCCGCGGGACACCCGAACACAATGAGCAGTTCTTC
few	TRBD1	TRBV6-5	TRBJ2-7	CASRDSWDRGLGEQYF	TGTGCCAGCAGAGACTCCTGGGACAGGGGGCTTGGAGAGCAGTACTTC
-	TRBD2	TRBV7-2	TRBJ2-2	CASSRTSGATGELFF	TGTGCCAGCAGCCGGACTAGCGGGGCCACCGGGGAGCTGTTTTTT
-	-	TRBV20-1	TRBJ1-2	CSGQGYNYGYTF	TGCAGTGGTCAGGGGTATAACTATGGCTACACCTTC
many	TRBD2	TRBV12-3/TRBV12-4	TRBJ2-1	CASSLGLAGVYNEQFF	TGTGCCAGCAGTTTAGGGCTAGCGGGAGTCTACAATGAGCAGTTCTTC
many	TRBD1	TRBV10-2	TRBJ2-4	CASGGQGADIQYF	TGCGCCAGCGGGGGACAGGGGGCTGACATTCAGTACTTC
few	-	TRBV9	TRBJ2-1	CASSVDNRAWVEQFF	TGTGCCAGCAGCGTAGATAACCGGGCGTGGGTTGAGCAGTTCTTC
few	TRBD2	TRBV27	TRBJ2-1	CASSPLAGANDEQFF	TGTGCCAGCAGTCCCCTAGCGGGAGCGAACGATGAGCAGTTCTTC
-	TRBD2	TRBV7-9	TRBJ2-5	CASSFSTSGQETQYF	TGTGCCAGCAGCTTTTCGACTAGCGGCCAAGAGACCCAGTACTTC
-	-	TRBV6-2/TRBV6-3	TRBJ2-4	CASRLQGPGNIQYF	TGTGCCAGCAGGCTCCAGGGGCCTGGGAACATTCAGTACTTC
many	-	TRBV10-3	TRBJ1-1	CAISENIGEAEAFF	TGTGCCATCAGTGAGAATATTGGGGAGGCTGAAGCTTTCTTT
few	TRBD1	TRBV6-1	TRBJ1-2	CASRPTGTGTNYGYTF	TGTGCCAGCAGGCCTACCGGGACAGGGACTAACTATGGCTACACCTTC
few	TRBD1	TRBV6-1	TRBJ1-2	CASSPFDRVYGYTF	TGTGCCAGCAGTCCCTTCGACAGGGTCTATGGCTACACCTTC
few	-	TRBV20-1	TRBJ2-3	CSALPLAYSTDTQYF	TGCAGTGCTCTACCCCTAGCGTATAGCACAGATACGCAGTATTTT
-	-	TRBV23-1	TRBJ2-3	CASVPRPGPPNTQYF	TGCGCCAGCGTCCCCAGGCCAGGACCTCCGAATACGCAGTATTTT
many	TRBD2	TRBV20-1	TRBJ2-3	CSAAAPLAGGADTQYF	TGCAGTGCTGCCGCCCCACTAGCGGGAGGGGCAGATACGCAGTATTTT
-	-	TRBV29-1	TRBJ1-2	CSVEWPTTPRDYGYTF	TGCAGCGTTGAATGGCCCACGACCCCGCGGGACTATGGCTACACCTTC
many	-	TRBV6-1	TRBJ2-7	CASAKARIYEQYF	TGTGCCAGCGCCAAGGCCAGGATCTACGAGCAGTACTTC
-	-	TRBV25-1	TRBJ2-7	CASSGGGGNEQYF	TGTGCCAGCAGTGGCGGAGGGGGCAACGAGCAGTACTTC
many	-	TRBV10-3	TRBJ2-3	CAISESGTDTQYF	TGTGCCATCAGTGAGTCTGGCACAGATACGCAGTATTTT
few	TRBD2	TRBV20-1	TRBJ2-3	CSASQGGTSGLDTQYF	TGCAGTGCTAGTCAAGGGGGGACTAGCGGGCTAGATACGCAGTATTTT
-	TRBD2	TRBV20-1	TRBJ2-1	CCARGTLATFGEQFF	TGCTGTGCTAGAGGAACACTAGCGACCTTCGGTGAGCAGTTCTTC
-	-	TRBV12-3/TRBV12-4	TRBJ2-2	CASSFTDRTGELFF	TGTGCCAGCAGTTTTACCGACAGGACCGGGGAGCTGTTTTTT
few	-	TRBV6-5	TRBJ2-3	CASSFRGRGAVDTQYF	TGTGCCAGCAGTTTTAGGGGGAGAGGGGCAGTAGATACGCAGTATTTT
-	TRBD1	TRBV7-2	TRBJ2-2	CSSSYYRGNTGELFF	TGTTCCAGCAGCTACTACAGGGGAAACACCGGGGAGCTGTTTTTT
-	TRBD2	TRBV6-4	TRBJ2-3	CASSGPTSGRGPGTDTQYF	TGTGCCAGCAGTGGCCCGACTAGCGGGAGAGGGCCTGGCACAGATACGCAGTATTTT
-	-	TRBV6-5	TRBJ1-2	CASSWDGYGYTF	TGTGCCAGCAGCTGGGACGGCTATGGCTACACCTTC